This record covers a single TCR beta chain. The antigen is unknown. The record originates from a study of cytomegalovirus exposure and HLA in healthy donors. PCR was performed using 60 Vbeta and 13 Jbeta primers. Profiling relied on immunoSEQ multiplex PCR, and the TCRdb table lists in-frame clones only, not all of them. The data contain approximately 130,000 clones, roughly 80% of them singletons. The V gene lost 1 base and the J gene lost 5 bases, with 6 bases spanning the gap. The CDR3 covers 14 residues. The V gene's germline CDR1 is SGHNT and CDR2 YENEEA. Study conclusions and caveats: Analyzed later, most CMV-associated TCR beta chains appeared HLA-restricted.

This rearrangement joins TRBV11-3 to TRBJ1-6; D remains ambiguous. This TCR derives from a man younger than 45 in good health and CMV-seronegative. The sample taken for sequencing was PBMCs. The CDR3 DNA reads TGTGCCAGCAGCTTAGCGGTTGATAATTCACCCCTCCACTTT. Translated, it gives CASSLAVDNSPLHF.